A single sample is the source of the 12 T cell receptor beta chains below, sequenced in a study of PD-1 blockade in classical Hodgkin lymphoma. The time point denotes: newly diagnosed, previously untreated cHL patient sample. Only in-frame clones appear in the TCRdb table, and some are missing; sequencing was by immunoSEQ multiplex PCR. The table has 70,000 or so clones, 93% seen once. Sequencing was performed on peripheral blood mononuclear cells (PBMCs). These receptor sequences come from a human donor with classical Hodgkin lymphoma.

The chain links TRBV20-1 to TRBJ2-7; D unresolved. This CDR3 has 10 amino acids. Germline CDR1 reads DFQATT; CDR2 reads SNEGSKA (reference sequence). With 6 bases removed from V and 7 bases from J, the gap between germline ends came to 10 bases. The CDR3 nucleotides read TGCAGTGCGCGCCAAGAAGAGCAGTACTTC. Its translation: CSARQEEQYF.

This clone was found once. The CDR3 here is CASSLRDRWAGAFF. CDR3 nucleotides: TGTGCCAGCAGTTTAAGGGACAGGTGGGCCGGGGCTTTCTTT. The genes are TRBV28 and TRBJ1-1; TRBD1 agrees at 8 bases. Germline assignment: CDR1 MDHEN and CDR2 SYDVKM. This CDR3 is built from 14 residues. The junction had 10 bases not matched to a gene; V was cut back by 2 bases and J by 11 bases.

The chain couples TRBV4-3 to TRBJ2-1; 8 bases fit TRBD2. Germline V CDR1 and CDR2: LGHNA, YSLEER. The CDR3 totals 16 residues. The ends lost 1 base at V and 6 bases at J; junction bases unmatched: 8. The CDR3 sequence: CASSQVASGSSNEQFF. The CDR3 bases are TGCGCCAGCAGCCAAGTGGCCAGCGGGAGTAGCAATGAGCAGTTCTTC.

CDR3 protein: CASSTPEVTEAFF. The CDR3 coding sequence is TGTGCCAGCAGCACTCCCGAGGTGACTGAAGCTTTCTTT. This chain uses TRBV11-2 with TRBJ1-1; D is undetermined. Germline CDR1 and CDR2: SGHAT and FQNNGV. The CDR3 has 13 amino acids. Trimming took off 5 bases at V and 5 bases at J, with 12 bases between the two ends.

The CDR3 reads CASSLFGTDTQYF. CDR3 in DNA: TGTGCCAGCAGCTTGTTTGGCACAGATACGCAGTATTTT. The chain uses TRBV5-6 and TRBJ2-3; D not resolved. Germline V CDR1 and CDR2: SGHDT, YYEEEE. Trimming stripped 1 base from V and 1 base from J, with 4 bases between. The CDR3 length is 13 residues.

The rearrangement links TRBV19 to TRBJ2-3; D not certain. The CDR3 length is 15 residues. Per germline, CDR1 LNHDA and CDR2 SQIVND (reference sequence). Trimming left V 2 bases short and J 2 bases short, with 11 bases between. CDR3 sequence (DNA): TGTGCCAGTAGTATAACCCTGGAAAACACAGATACGCAGTATTTT. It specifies CASSITLENTDTQYF.

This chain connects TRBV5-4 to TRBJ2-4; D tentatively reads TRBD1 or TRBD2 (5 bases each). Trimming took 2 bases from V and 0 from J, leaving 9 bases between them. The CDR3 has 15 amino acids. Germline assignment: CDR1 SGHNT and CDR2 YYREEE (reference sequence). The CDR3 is CASSLEGSAKNIQYF. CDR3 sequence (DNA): TGTGCCAGCAGCTTAGAGGGGTCAGCCAAAAACATTCAGTACTTC.

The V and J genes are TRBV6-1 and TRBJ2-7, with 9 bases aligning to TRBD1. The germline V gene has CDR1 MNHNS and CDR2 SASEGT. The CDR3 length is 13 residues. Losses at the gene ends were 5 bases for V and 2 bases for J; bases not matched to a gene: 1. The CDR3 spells CASSWDRAYEQYF. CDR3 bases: TGTGCCAGCAGTTGGGACAGGGCCTACGAGCAGTACTTC.

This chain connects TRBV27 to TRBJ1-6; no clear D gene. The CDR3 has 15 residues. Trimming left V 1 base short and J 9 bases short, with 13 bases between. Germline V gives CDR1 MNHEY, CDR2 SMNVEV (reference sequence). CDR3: CASSLYTPELSPLHF. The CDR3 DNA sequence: TGTGCCAGCAGTTTATATACCCCGGAGCTTTCACCCCTCCACTTT.

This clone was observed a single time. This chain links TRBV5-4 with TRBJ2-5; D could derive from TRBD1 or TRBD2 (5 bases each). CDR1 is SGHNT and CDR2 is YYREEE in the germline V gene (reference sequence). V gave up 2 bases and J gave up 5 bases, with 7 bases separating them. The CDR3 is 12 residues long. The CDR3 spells CASSFGAETQYF. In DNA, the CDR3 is TGTGCCAGCAGCTTCGGGGCTGAGACCCAGTACTTC.

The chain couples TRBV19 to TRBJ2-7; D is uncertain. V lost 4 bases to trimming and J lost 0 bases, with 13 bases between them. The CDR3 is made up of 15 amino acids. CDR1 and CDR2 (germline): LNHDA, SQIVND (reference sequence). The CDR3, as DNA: TGTGCCAGTAGTACGACGACCGGATCCTCCTACGAGCAGTACTTC. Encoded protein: CASSTTTGSSYEQYF.

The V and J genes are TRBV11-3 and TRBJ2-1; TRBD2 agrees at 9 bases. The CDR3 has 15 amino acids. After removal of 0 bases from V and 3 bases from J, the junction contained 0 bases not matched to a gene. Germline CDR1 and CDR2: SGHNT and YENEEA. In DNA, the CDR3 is TGTGCCAGCAGCTTAGAACTAGCGGGCTACAATGAGCAGTTCTTC. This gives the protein CASSLELAGYNEQFF.